This record looks at one T cell receptor beta chain sequence and its context. The target antigen is unknown. For TCR, cDNA came from 5'RACE template switching, which added a universal primer site and UMIs. TCRdb independently ran MiXCR on the 5' RACE reads; one entry per CDR3 protein. The sample holds a few hundred thousand distinct CDR3 sequences; approximately 3% are singletons and the top ten take approximately 3%. Germline V gene sequence: CDR1 MGHDK, CDR2 SYGVNS. The CDR3 covers 13 residues. The V end lost 5 bases, the J end lost 9 bases, and 11 bases lay between the germline ends. The record originates from a study of T cells after yellow fever vaccination. Study details: For low cell numbers, libraries were made with SMART-Seq v4 Ultra Low Input.

Study observations and caveats: A large majority of primary-vaccination clones showed up again after the booster (about 97% CD4, 88% CD8).

The clonotype originates from a man younger than 35 who received the YFV17D yellow fever vaccine. The gene calls are TRBV25-1 and TRBJ1-6; D gene ambiguous. This specimen consisted of CD4+ T cells sorted from PBMCs, obtained 10 days after the yellow fever booster vaccination. The CDR3 DNA follows: TGTGCCAGCAGTAACCCAACGGGTTCACCCCTCCACTTT. Translation: CASSNPTGSPLHF.